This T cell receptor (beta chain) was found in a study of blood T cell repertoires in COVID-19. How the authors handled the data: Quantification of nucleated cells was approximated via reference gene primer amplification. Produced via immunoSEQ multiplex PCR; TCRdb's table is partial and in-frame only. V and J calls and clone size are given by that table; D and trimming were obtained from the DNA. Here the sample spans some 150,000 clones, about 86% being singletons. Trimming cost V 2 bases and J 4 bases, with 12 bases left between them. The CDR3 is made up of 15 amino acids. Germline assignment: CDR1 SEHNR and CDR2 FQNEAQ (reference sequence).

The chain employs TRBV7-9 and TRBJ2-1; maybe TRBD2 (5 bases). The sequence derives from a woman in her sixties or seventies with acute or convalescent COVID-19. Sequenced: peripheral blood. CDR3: CASSLHGKGYNEQFF. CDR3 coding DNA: TGTGCCAGCAGCTTACACGGGAAAGGGTACAATGAGCAGTTCTTC.